What follows is one T cell receptor (beta chain) and its context. Its antigen is currently unknown. Within the sample, other DNA sequences also encode this same CDR3. The ends lost 3 bases at V and 5 bases at J; junction bases unmatched: 0. Germline V gives CDR1 MNHEY, CDR2 SMNVEV (reference sequence). The CDR3 sequence is 12 residues long. Data came from immunoSEQ multiplex PCR; TCRdb stores just in-frame clones and leaves some out. This repertoire shows about 65,000 clones, around 86% found once; its top ten account for less than 14%. The data are from a study of lymphopenia after photon versus proton radiotherapy. Overall study findings and caveats: After the lymphocyte nadir, photon-treated repertoires showed oligoclonal expansion, especially of CD8+ Temra cells. A bigger post-nadir fall in TCR diversity correlated inversely with survival time in deceased patients.

The source is a man older than 75 with esophageal cancer. The genes are TRBV27 and TRBJ2-5; 7 bases align to TRBD2. Material: peripheral blood, obtained from a patient treated with proton-based radiotherapy. CDR3 nucleotide sequence: TGTGCCAGCAGTTTCGGGGGGGAGACCCAGTACTTC. It codes for CASSFGGETQYF.